This T cell receptor beta chain was found in a study of blood T cell repertoires in COVID-19. At the level of the study: Sample material is recorded as cDNA or gDNA derived from T cells, B-cell-depleted T cells, or PBMCs.

Under the authors' procedure: Cell counts per sample came from amplifying reference gene primers. Libraries were prepared by immunoSEQ multiplex PCR; TCRdb keeps only in-frame clonotypes and omits some of them. V, J and clone size reflect that table, while D and trimming were determined from the DNA. The sample includes 45,000 to 50,000 clones, around 86% of them seen just once. Germline lookup yields CDR1 MNHEY and CDR2 SMNVEV (reference sequence). V dropped 1 base and J dropped 6 bases, with 13 bases sitting between them. The CDR3 runs to 15 residues. This TCR was sampled from a woman of 80 years or more with COVID-19, enrolled during active disease. The chain has TRBV27 and TRBJ2-1; perhaps TRBD1 as D (5 bases). Material for sequencing was peripheral blood. The CDR3 loop is CASSLYDSQGNEQFF. In DNA form, the CDR3 reads TGTGCCAGCAGTTTATATGACAGTCAGGGCAATGAGCAGTTCTTC.